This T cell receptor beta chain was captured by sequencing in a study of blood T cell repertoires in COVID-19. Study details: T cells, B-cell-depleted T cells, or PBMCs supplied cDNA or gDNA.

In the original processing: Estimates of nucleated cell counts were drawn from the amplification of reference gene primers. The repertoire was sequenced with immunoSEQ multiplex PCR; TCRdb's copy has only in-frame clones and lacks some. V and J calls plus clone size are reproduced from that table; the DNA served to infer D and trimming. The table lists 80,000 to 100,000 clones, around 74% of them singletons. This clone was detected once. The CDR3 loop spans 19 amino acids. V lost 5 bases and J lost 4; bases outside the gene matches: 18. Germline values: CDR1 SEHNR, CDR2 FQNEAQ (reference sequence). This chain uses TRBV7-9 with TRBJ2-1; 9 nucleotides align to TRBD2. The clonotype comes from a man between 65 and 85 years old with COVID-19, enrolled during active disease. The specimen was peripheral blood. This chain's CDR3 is CASSRYLAGSFEAYNEQFF. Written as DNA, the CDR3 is TGTGCCAGCAGCCGGTATCTAGCGGGATCTTTTGAGGCGTACAATGAGCAGTTCTTC.